This entry describes one T cell receptor (beta chain). Its antigen remains unidentified. 5' RACE that incorporated UMI labels was used to prepare the TRB cDNA libraries. TCRdb processed the 5' RACE reads again and assigns one entry to each CDR3 protein, with no DNA. The listing records approximately 59,000 distinct CDR3 sequences. CDR1 is SGHDN and CDR2 is FVKESK in the germline V gene. The CDR3 runs to 15 residues. These data belong to a study of CXCR3-negative and CXCR3-positive naive CD8 T cells. Study observations and caveats: CXCR3-positive naive cells carried more hydrophobic TRB CDR3s than CXCR3-negative naive cells did. High diversity, comparable across both naive subsets, contrasted with much lower diversity in memory CD8+ cells. Similar TRBV-TRBJ usage was seen in naive cells (both CXCR3-negative and CXCR3-positive), but memory cells differed.

CD45RO-CCR7+CD27+CD95- was the phenotype of naive CD8+ T cells. This receptor was identified in a human donor in good health. Some clones in this sample may be carry-over from other donors' samples. The V and J genes are TRBV14 and TRBJ2-7. Sequencing input: naive CXCR3+ CD8+ T cells from blood. The subset: CD45RO-CCR7+CD27+CD95- naive CD8+ T cells expressing CXCR3 (TNR3+). CDR3 region: CASSQIDTITYEQYF.